Described below is a single T cell receptor (beta chain) sequence and its context. It has no known antigen specificity. Base qualities were left out, and no much larger clone turns up one base away. The healthy control group was made up of 37 blood donors, and the Finnish Red Cross blood service supplied their buffy coats. All TCR-sequenced material derived from peripheral blood: patient blood samples and healthy donor buffy coats. Peripheral blood mononuclear cells were isolated by Ficoll-Hypaque gradient centrifugation. For the healthy controls, CD4+ cells were obtained from buffy coats by magnetic purification. Genomic DNA was extracted with the Gentra Puregene Cell and Tissue kit and quantified on a Qubit 2.0 fluorometer. This record comes from a study of STAT5B mutations in CD4+ large granular lymphocyte leukemia (dated by TCRdb to between 2021 and 2024). General notes on the study: Among the healthy controls, the CDR3 'QG' motif was associated with a particular HLA allele. The purity of purified fractions was confirmed by flow cytometry on FACSCanto II or FACSVerse to exceed 95% among lymphocytes. The TCRbeta repertoires of CD4+ T-cell large granular lymphocyte leukemia patients were compared with the TCRbeta repertoires of healthy blood donors. Results the study describes overall, beyond this receptor: Main leukemic clonotypes were private to each patient, although about a quarter of the main leukemic clonotypes were found at low frequency in the non-leukemic repertoires of other patients. Greater clonality appeared to be present in CD4-sorted patient repertoires than in healthy CD4+ repertoires, and the difference was retained after the putative leukemic clones were removed. Data were not HLA-matched; higher clonality in CD4+ versus CD8+ T-LGLL could reflect the relatively small sample size. Enrichment of TRBV06-family usage was observed among the top patient clones (8/27) relative to healthy controls (2/35).

The immunoSEQ assay at survey resolution was used to sequence TCRbeta rearrangements from genomic DNA. Processing in the source paper ran as follows. A lowest detectable productive clonotype frequency of 2.59 x 10-5 was observed in the TCR sequencing data. Only productive TCRbeta rearrangements, meaning sequences that were complete and in-frame, were kept for the analyses. The clonality of each sample was calculated as Simpson clonality in the immunoSEQ Analyzer version 3.0. Clones were categorized by frequency as very rare, small, medium, large (1-20%) or hyperexpanded (>20%). Generation probabilities were estimated with OLGA 1.2.3, V-gene circos plots were made with VDJtools, specificities were looked up in VDJdb, and CDR3 motifs were identified with GLIPH. The table was pulled from immuneACCESS by TCRdb, which kept in-frame rearrangements only. Such tables lose some clones; where checked, under half of the loss comes from unresolved V genes, and the rest has no known cause. Clone size and the V and J calls come from that table; the DNA yielded D and trimming. Here the sample has approximately 24,000 clones; roughly 78% occur a single time. The ten largest clones take up 0.5% to 0.65% of the sample.

From V the trimming removes 4 bases and from J it removes 2 bases, while the gene matches leave 10 bases of the junction unaccounted for. Based on the germline V gene, the CDR1 and CDR2 sequences are MNHNS and SASEGT. Spanning cysteine to phenylalanine, the CDR3 consists of 16 amino acids. Only the CDR3 portion is preserved as DNA: 48 bases, with reading frame beginning at the first base. The chain employs TRBV6-1 and TRBJ1-1; 7 bases in the junction line up with TRBD1. The specimen was CD4+ T cells from blood buffy coats. The clonotype originates from a human donor in good health. The bases read TGTGCCAGCAGTGGGGGGACAGTGTGGACAAACACTGAAGCTTTCTTT. It codes for CASSGGTVWTNTEAFF.